This TCR beta chain comes out of a study of shared clonotypes between healthy human individuals. The CDR3 is 14 amino acids. Per the germline V gene, CDR1 is SGHAT and CDR2 is FQNNGV. With 5 bases removed from V and 8 bases from J, the gap between germline ends came to 16 bases. It was CD45RO-negative cells, positively selected for CCR7, that made up naive CD8 cells, with terminally differentiated effector memory CD45RA+ cells excluded. Of note for this clone: Its specificity is unknown.

Sequencing was performed with immunoSEQ multiplex PCR; in TCRdb, only in-frame clones are kept and a portion is missing. The sample shows about 650,000 clones, around 95% of them seen only once. Overall study findings and caveats: Non-shared clonotypes displayed generation probabilities falling below those of clonotypes present in all four donors.

J is TRBJ1-3 and V is TRBV11-2; D is uncertain. The TCR was taken from a woman aged 25-40 years in good health. Sequencing was performed on naive CD8+ T cells sorted from blood. The CDR3 DNA sequence: TGTGCCAGCAGCGCCCCGGGTTGGCCGGACACCATATATTTT. Residues: CASSAPGWPDTIYF.